The sequence of this TCR beta chain was determined in a study of blood T cell repertoires in COVID-19. On the study more broadly: Acute and convalescent COVID-19 samples came from the United States, Italy and Spain. The cDNA or gDNA used as material had been derived from T cells, B-cell-depleted T cells, or PBMCs.

The CDR3 consists of 12 residues. Trimming took off 3 bases at V and 5 bases at J, with 7 bases between the two ends. A few counts support this clone. In the original workflow: Researchers report that nucleated cell counts were estimated from reference gene primer amplification. The assay was immunoSEQ multiplex PCR, and TCRdb's table has in-frame clones only and misses some. The V and J calls and clone size come from that table; D and trimming were worked out from the DNA. The table shows about 86,000 clones, with about four fifths occurring only once. The receptor comes from an elderly woman with acute or convalescent COVID-19. The sample comprised peripheral blood. The V call is TRBV12-3 or TRBV12-4, the J call TRBJ2-5; D ambiguous. The DNA of the CDR3 is TGTGCCAGCAGTTTTAACGGGGAGACCCAGTACTTC. Translating gives CASSFNGETQYF.